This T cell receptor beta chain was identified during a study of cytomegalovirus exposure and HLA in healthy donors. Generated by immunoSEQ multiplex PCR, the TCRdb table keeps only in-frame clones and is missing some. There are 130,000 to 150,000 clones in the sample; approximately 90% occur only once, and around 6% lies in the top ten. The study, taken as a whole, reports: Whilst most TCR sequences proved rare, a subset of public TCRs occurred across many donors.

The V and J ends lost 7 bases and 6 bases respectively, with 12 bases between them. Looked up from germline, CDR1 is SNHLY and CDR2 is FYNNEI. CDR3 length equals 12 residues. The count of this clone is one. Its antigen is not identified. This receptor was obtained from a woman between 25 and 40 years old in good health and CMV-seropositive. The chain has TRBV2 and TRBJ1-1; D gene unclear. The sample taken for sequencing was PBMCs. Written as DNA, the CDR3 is TGTGCCAGCATTCCGGAGGTCTCTGAAGCTTTCTTT. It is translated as CASIPEVSEAFF.